This T cell receptor beta chain was found in a study of blood T cell repertoires in COVID-19. At the level of the study: From T cells, B-cell-depleted T cells, or PBMCs came the material, which was cDNA or gDNA.

The CDR3 covers 13 residues. Germline V gives CDR1 LGHNA, CDR2 YNFKEQ. Trimming stripped 5 bases from V and 4 bases from J, with 11 bases between. Data came from immunoSEQ multiplex PCR; TCRdb stores just in-frame clones and leaves some out. The sample carries 400,000 to 450,000 clones, 90% recorded once. The rearrangement uses TRBV4-2 and TRBJ1-1; possible D gene TRBD1, 5 bases. The sequence was collected from a man in his late teens or twenties who had recovered from COVID-19. Specimen: PBMCs or T cells enriched from blood (not recorded which). CDR3: CASSYQGGTEAFF. Written as DNA, the CDR3 is TGTGCCAGCAGCTATCAGGGTGGCACTGAAGCTTTCTTT.